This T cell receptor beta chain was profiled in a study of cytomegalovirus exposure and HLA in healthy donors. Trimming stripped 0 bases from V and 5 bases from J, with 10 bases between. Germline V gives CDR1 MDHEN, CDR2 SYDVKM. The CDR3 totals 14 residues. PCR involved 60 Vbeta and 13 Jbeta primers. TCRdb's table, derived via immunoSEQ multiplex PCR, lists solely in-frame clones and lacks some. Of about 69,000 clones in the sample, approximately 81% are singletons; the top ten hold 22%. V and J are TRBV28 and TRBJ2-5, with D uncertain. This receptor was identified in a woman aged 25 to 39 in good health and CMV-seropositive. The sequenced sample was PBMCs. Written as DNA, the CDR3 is TGTGCCAGCAGTTTATGGCAGATGTGGGAGACCCAGTACTTC. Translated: CASSLWQMWETQYF.